Listed here are 11 T cell receptor beta chains from one sample, sequenced in a study of read filtering for tumor transcriptome and immune sequencing. From around 0.4 ug of RNA, a library with molecular barcoded alpha/delta and beta/gamma adaptors was made. TCRdb re-derived calls from the reads in MiXCR, one entry per CDR3 protein. The table has more than 70,000 distinct CDR3 sequences, roughly 21% seen once. Sequencing was done on a sample of a population of CD138-negative cells sorted from bone marrow. Source of these receptors: a donor aged 40 or older with multiple myeloma.

This clonotype was detected many times. The rearrangement joins TRBV4-1 to TRBJ2-7; the D gene is possibly TRBD1 (6 bases). Trimming cost V 0 bases and J 2 bases, with 8 bases left between them. This CDR3 is 14 amino acids long. Germline CDR1 reads MGHRA; CDR2 reads YSYEKL. The CDR3 reads CASSQDRTAYEQYF. The CDR3 nucleotides read TGCGCCAGCAGCCAAGATAGGACAGCCTACGAGCAGTACTTC.

This clonotype was picked up many times. V is TRBV12-3 or TRBV12-4 and J is TRBJ1-1; D possibly corresponds to TRBD1 (5 bases). The V end lost 5 bases, the J end lost 5 bases, and 18 bases lay between the germline ends. This CDR3 contains 15 residues. CDR3 coding DNA: TGTGCCAGCAGTCCCCAAGGAGGGGCAAGGACTGAAGCTTTCTTT. This codes for CASSPQGGARTEAFF.

This clonotype has only a few counts. The chain uses TRBV4-2 and TRBJ2-7; D gene ambiguous. Per the germline V gene, CDR1 is LGHNA and CDR2 is YNFKEQ. V dropped 1 base and J dropped 5 bases, with 24 bases sitting between them. The CDR3 length is 18 residues. The CDR3 spells CASSQVLIDSQRLHEQYF. In nucleotides, the CDR3 is TGTGCCAGCAGCCAAGTTCTAATAGATTCACAGAGGTTACACGAGCAGTACTTC.

This clonotype was observed many times. This sequence joins TRBV7-3 and TRBJ2-6; no reliable D call. The CDR3 has 16 amino acids. V was trimmed by 2 bases and J by 3 bases, leaving 11 bases between them. Germline CDR1 and CDR2: SGHTA and FQGTGA. The CDR3 nucleotides read TGTGCCAGCAGCTTAGGCCCCTCAAATGGGGCCAACGTCCTGACTTTC. Protein: CASSLGPSNGANVLTF.

This clonotype was seen at least ten times. V usage is TRBV19 and J usage is TRBJ2-1, with TRBD2 identical over 8 bases. Germline CDR1 reads LNHDA; CDR2 reads SQIVND (reference sequence). V gave up 6 bases and J gave up 2 bases; unmatched junction bases: 6. The CDR3 consists of 15 residues. The CDR3, as DNA: TGTGCCAGTAGAATCTCGGGGGGGCCCTACAATGAGCAGTTCTTC. Its protein is CASRISGGPYNEQFF.

The CDR3 spells CASSVDGASYEQYF. CDR3 DNA sequence: TGTGCCAGCAGTGTGGACGGCGCCTCCTACGAGCAGTACTTC. V is TRBV9 and J is TRBJ2-7, with D hard to call. V shed 5 bases and J shed 0 bases, with 12 bases lying between them. Germline values: CDR1 SGDLS, CDR2 YYNGEE. This CDR3 region has 14 residues.

This clonotype has at least ten counts. This sequence joins TRBV7-3 and TRBJ1-2; maybe TRBD1 (5 bases). V lost 0 bases and J lost 4, with 12 bases in between. Germline V gives CDR1 SGHTA, CDR2 FQGTGA. This CDR3 is 15 amino acids long. The CDR3 DNA sequence: TGTGCCAGCAGCTTAACGCCCACAGGCTCCTATGGCTACACCTTC. Its protein product is CASSLTPTGSYGYTF.

The sample holds many counts of this clonotype. The V call is TRBV28, the J call TRBJ2-7, with 9 bases aligning to TRBD1. The germline V gene encodes CDR1 MDHEN and CDR2 SYDVKM. V lost 4 bases to trimming and J lost 2 bases; unmatched junction nucleotides: 9. This CDR3 has 16 amino acids. The CDR3: CASSSHAGTGTYEQYF. The CDR3 bases are TGTGCCAGCAGTTCCCATGCCGGGACAGGGACCTACGAGCAGTACTTC.

This clonotype occurred a few times. The chain joins TRBV5-1 to TRBJ2-2, with D uncertain. The CDR3 covers 15 residues. From germline, CDR1 is SGHRS and CDR2 YFSETQ. Trimming removed 1 base at V and 2 bases at J, with 9 bases between. The DNA of the CDR3 is TGCGCCAGCAGCTTGAGCACGGTTAACACCGGGGAGCTGTTTTTT. It codes for CASSLSTVNTGELFF.

This clonotype was counted ten times or more. The chain recombines TRBV2 with TRBJ2-5; D is unclear. The germline V gene has CDR1 SNHLY and CDR2 FYNNEI. V was cut by 3 bases and J by 10 bases, with 15 bases left in between. This CDR3 comprises 13 residues. The CDR3 DNA reads TGTGCCAGCAGTGAGGTTCGGCGTGCTCACCAGTACTTC. Protein product: CASSEVRRAHQYF.

This clonotype was counted only a few times. The chain recombines TRBV4-1 with TRBJ2-3; 11 positions agree with TRBD2. Losses at the gene ends were 1 base for V and 7 bases for J; bases not matched to a gene: 4. Germline V gene data show CDR1 as MGHRA and CDR2 as YSYEKL. The CDR3 length is 15 residues. CDR3 DNA: TGCGCCAGCAGCCAAGCTAGCGGGGGGATGAATACGCAGTATTTT. Its translation is CASSQASGGMNTQYF.